The source of this T cell receptor (beta chain) is a study of blood T cell repertoires in COVID-19. Turning to the study itself: T cells, B-cell-depleted T cells, or PBMCs provided the cDNA or gDNA that served as material.

The CDR3 sequence is 14 residues long. V lost 5 bases to trimming and J lost 3 bases; unmatched junction nucleotides: 5. Germline CDR1 WNHNN, CDR2 SYGVQD (reference sequence). In the authors' workflow: Estimates of nucleated cell counts were drawn from the amplification of reference gene primers. The data were produced by immunoSEQ multiplex PCR, yet TCRdb's version contains in-frame clones alone and is incomplete. V, J and clone size reflect that table, while D and trimming were determined from the DNA. The profile covers 110,000 or so clones, with 85% to 90% appearing a single time and roughly 3.9% taken by the ten largest.

The clonotype originates from a man aged 55 to 70 with acute or convalescent COVID-19. The specimen sequenced was peripheral blood. V usage is TRBV10-1 and J usage is TRBJ2-5; TRBD1 matches at 8 bases. The CDR3: CASSLDRAEETQYF. CDR3 sequence (DNA): TGCGCCAGCAGTCTGGACAGGGCCGAAGAGACCCAGTACTTC.